This T cell receptor (beta chain) was recorded in a study of blood T cell repertoires in COVID-19. Study details: Acute and convalescent COVID-19 samples came from the United States, Italy and Spain. Nucleic acid was either cDNA or gDNA, and it came from T cells, B-cell-depleted T cells, or PBMCs.

Original handling: Counts of nucleated cells, estimated from reference gene primer amplification, were obtained. Repertoires were generated with immunoSEQ multiplex PCR, while TCRdb's copy carries only in-frame clones and drops some. V and J calls and clone size are copied from that table; D and trimming were computed from the DNA. The table has 85,000 to 95,000 clones, approximately 90% seen once. Trimming took 1 base from V and 0 from J, leaving 13 bases between them. This CDR3 has 16 amino acids. CDR1 SGHKS and CDR2 YYEKEE come from the germline V gene (reference sequence). The receptor's source is a woman aged 45-65 years in a cohort sampled during active COVID-19. Sequenced sample: peripheral blood. The chain links TRBV5-5 to TRBJ1-1; D gene uncertain. CDR3 coding DNA: TGTGCCAGCAGCTTGTTCGCGGTGGACTTGAACACTGAAGCTTTCTTT. Residues: CASSLFAVDLNTEAFF.